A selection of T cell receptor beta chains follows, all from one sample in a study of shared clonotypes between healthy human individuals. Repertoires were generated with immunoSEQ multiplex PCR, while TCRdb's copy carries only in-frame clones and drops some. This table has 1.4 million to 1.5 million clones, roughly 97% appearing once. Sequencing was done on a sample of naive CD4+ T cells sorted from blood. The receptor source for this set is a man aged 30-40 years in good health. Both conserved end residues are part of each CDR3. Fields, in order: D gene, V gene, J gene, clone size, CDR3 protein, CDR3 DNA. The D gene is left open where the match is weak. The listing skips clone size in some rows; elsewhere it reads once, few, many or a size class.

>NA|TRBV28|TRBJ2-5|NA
CASSPADGLRETQYF
TGTGCCAGCAGTCCGGCGGACGGCCTGCGGGAGACCCAGTACTTC
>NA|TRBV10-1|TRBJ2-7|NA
CASSKSSEASYEQYF
TGCGCCAGCAGTAAATCCTCAGAAGCGTCCTACGAGCAGTACTTC
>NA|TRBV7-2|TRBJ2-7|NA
CASSLSHGRRQFEQYF
TGTGCCAGCAGCTTATCGCATGGGCGGCGGCAGTTCGAGCAGTACTTC
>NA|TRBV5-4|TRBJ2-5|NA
CASSLGHIETQYF
TGTGCCAGCAGCTTGGGGCACATAGAGACCCAGTACTTC
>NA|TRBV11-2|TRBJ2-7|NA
CASSSPQVPPVEQYF
TGTGCCAGCAGCTCGCCTCAGGTACCCCCGGTCGAGCAGTACTTC
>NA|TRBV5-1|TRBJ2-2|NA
CASSPGHTNTGELFF
TGCGCCAGCAGCCCGGGACACACGAACACCGGGGAGCTGTTTTTT
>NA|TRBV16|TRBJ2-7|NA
CASSPRQGFTYEQYF
TGTGCCAGCAGCCCACGTCAGGGATTTACTTACGAGCAGTACTTC
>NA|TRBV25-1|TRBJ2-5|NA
CASSPTGLPKETQYF
TGTGCCAGCAGCCCCACGGGGTTGCCAAAAGAGACCCAGTACTTC
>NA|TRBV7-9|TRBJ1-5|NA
CASSPGSARDQPQHF
TGTGCCAGCAGCCCTGGTAGTGCTCGGGATCAGCCCCAGCATTTT
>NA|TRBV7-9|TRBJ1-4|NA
CASSLVTNEKLFF
TGTGCCAGCAGCTTAGTTACTAATGAAAAACTGTTTTTT
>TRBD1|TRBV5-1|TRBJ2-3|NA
CASSLQDRGTDTQYF
TGCGCCAGCAGCTTGCAGGACAGGGGTACAGATACGCAGTATTTT
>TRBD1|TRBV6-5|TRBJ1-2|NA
CASRPDRDRIYTF
TGTGCCAGCAGACCCGACAGGGACAGAATCTACACCTTC
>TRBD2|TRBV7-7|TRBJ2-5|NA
CASSGGLAGGPETQYF
TGTGCCAGCAGCGGAGGACTAGCGGGAGGGCCTGAGACCCAGTACTTC
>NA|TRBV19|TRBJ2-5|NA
CASTLSRGAAQETQYF
TGTGCCAGTACCCTATCTAGAGGGGCGGCCCAAGAGACCCAGTACTTC
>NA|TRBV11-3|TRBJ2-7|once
CASSFLSGYEQYF
TGTGCCAGCAGCTTCCTAAGTGGTTACGAGCAGTACTTC
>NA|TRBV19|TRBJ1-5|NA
CASTTWRGLGNQPQHF
TGTGCCAGTACCACATGGAGGGGGTTGGGCAATCAGCCCCAGCATTTT
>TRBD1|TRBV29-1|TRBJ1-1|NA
CSAGQGPEAFF
TGCAGCGCGGGACAGGGCCCTGAAGCTTTCTTT
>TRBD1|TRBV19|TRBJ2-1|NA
CASTQTGGPYNEQFF
TGTGCCAGTACCCAGACAGGGGGCCCCTACAATGAGCAGTTCTTC
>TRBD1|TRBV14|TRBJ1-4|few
CASSQTTGWSEKLFF
TGTGCCAGCAGCCAAACGACAGGGTGGAGTGAAAAACTGTTTTTT
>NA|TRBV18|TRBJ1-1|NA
CASSRRGTEAFF
TGTGCCAGCTCAAGACGGGGGACTGAAGCTTTCTTT
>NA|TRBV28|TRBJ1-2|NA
CASFSPGGYGYTF
TGTGCCAGCTTTTCGCCGGGGGGCTATGGCTACACCTTC
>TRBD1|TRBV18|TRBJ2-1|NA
CASSRETGSNEQFF
TGTGCCAGCTCACGGGAGACAGGGTCCAATGAGCAGTTCTTC
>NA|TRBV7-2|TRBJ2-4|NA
CASSPRPIPGNIQYF
TGTGCCAGCAGCCCCCGACCCATCCCAGGGAACATTCAGTACTTC
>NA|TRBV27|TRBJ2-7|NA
CASSFLGQSYEQYF
TGTGCCAGCAGTTTCTTAGGACAGTCCTACGAGCAGTACTTC
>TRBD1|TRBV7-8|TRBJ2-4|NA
CASRPGGGQGHIQYF
TGTGCCAGCAGGCCGGGTGGGGGACAGGGACACATTCAGTACTTC
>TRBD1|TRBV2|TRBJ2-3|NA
CASRDTGGSTDTQYF
TGTGCCAGCAGGGATACAGGGGGTAGCACAGATACGCAGTATTTT
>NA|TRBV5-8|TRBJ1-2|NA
CASSLAGRGYGYTF
TGTGCCAGCAGCTTGGCGGGGAGGGGCTATGGCTACACCTTC
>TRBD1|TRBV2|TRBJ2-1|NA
CASRGGQGTMNEQFF
TGTGCCAGCAGGGGGGGACAGGGGACTATGAATGAGCAGTTCTTC
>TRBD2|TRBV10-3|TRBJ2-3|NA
CAISGSVFGTDTQYF
TGTGCCATTAGCGGGAGTGTGTTCGGCACAGATACGCAGTATTTT
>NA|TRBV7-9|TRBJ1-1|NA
CASSFRGLNTEAFF
TGTGCCAGCAGCTTTAGAGGGTTGAACACTGAAGCTTTCTTT
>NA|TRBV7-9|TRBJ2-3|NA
CAVEDTGDTQYF
TGTGCAGTGGAAGATACTGGAGATACGCAGTATTTT
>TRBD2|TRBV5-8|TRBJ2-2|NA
CASSLAGGLGSLGELFF
TGTGCCAGCAGCTTGGCTGGCGGACTAGGATCTCTCGGGGAGCTGTTTTTT
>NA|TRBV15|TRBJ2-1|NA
CATSRVKAGLGSEQFF
TGTGCCACCAGCAGAGTGAAAGCAGGGCTGGGGAGTGAGCAGTTCTTC
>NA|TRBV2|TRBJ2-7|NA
CASNGAGSLDEQYF
TGTGCCAGCAACGGTGCAGGGTCTCTGGACGAGCAGTACTTC
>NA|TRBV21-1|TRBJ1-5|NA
CASSKVQQGGDQPQHF
TGTGCCAGCAGCAAGGTTCAACAGGGGGGAGATCAGCCCCAGCATTTT
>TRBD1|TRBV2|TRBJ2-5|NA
CASSARAGGLEETQYF
TGTGCCAGCAGTGCCCGAGCAGGGGGCCTGGAAGAGACCCAGTACTTC
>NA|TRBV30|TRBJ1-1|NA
CAWSLHKSVAFF
TGTGCCTGGAGTCTGCATAAGTCGGTGGCTTTCTTT
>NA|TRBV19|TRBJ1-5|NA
CASSKGTYSNQPQHF
TGTGCCAGTAGTAAAGGGACGTATAGCAATCAGCCCCAGCATTTT
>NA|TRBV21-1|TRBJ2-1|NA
CASSKEGLHYSYNEQFF
TGTGCCAGCAGCAAAGAAGGACTACACTACTCCTACAATGAGCAGTTCTTC
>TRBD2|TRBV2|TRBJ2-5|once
CAIPELAGETQYF
TGTGCCATACCCGAGTTAGCGGGGGAGACCCAGTACTTC
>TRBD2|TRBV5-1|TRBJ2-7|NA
CASSWDYSYEQYF
TGCGCCAGCAGTTGGGACTACTCCTACGAGCAGTACTTC
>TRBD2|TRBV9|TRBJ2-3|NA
CASSVDGTSGTRWADTQYF
TGTGCCAGCAGCGTCGACGGGACTAGCGGGACCCGGTGGGCAGATACGCAGTATTTT
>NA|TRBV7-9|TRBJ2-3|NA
CASSLGRAESTDTQYF
TGTGCCAGCAGCTTAGGGAGGGCGGAGAGCACAGATACGCAGTATTTT
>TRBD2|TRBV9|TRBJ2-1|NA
CASSPSGSIYNEQFF
TGTGCCAGCAGCCCCAGCGGGAGCATATACAATGAGCAGTTCTTC
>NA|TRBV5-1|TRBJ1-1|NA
CASSARGDDGEAFF
TGCGCCAGCAGCGCTAGGGGGGACGATGGTGAAGCTTTCTTT
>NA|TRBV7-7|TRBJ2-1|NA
CASSLAADVAYSYNEQFF
TGTGCTAGCAGCTTAGCAGCCGATGTAGCGTATTCCTACAATGAGCAGTTCTTC
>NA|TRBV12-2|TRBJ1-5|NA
CASRSSQGTGNQPQHF
TGTGCAAGTCGCTCGTCCCAGGGAACGGGCAATCAGCCCCAGCATTTT